Listed below are T cell receptor beta chains from one sample, sequenced in a study of breast tumors, draining lymph nodes, adjacent tissues. MiXCR was run by TCRdb on the multiplex PCR reads, yielding one entry per CDR3 protein. The sample yields more than 85,000 distinct CDR3 sequences, approximately 21% seen once. The sample was axillary lymph node tissue. The receptors originated from a female donor with breast cancer. Some clones in this sample may be carry-over from other donors' samples. The CDR3 runs from the conserved cysteine through the conserved F or W.

cdr3_length	j_call	v_call	cdr3_aa
13	TRBJ2-7	TRBV4-1	CASGLQGVGEQYF
15	TRBJ2-5	TRBV20-1	CSARDLFASQETQYF
11	TRBJ2-1	TRBV5-5	CASSWLNEQFF
15	TRBJ2-7	TRBV3-1	CASSPGGGSSYEQYF
17	TRBJ2-1	TRBV5-4	CASSLNGLAGAANEQFF
17	TRBJ2-1	TRBV4-1	CASSQPNRGSSYNEQFF
14	TRBJ1-2	TRBV9	CASSVVSRNNGYTF
14	TRBJ2-5	TRBV5-1	CASSSSGRLETQYF
14	TRBJ2-2	TRBV3-1	CASGRADIHGELFF
15	TRBJ1-6	TRBV27	CASSPRTGYNSPLHF
17	TRBJ2-3	TRBV7-9	CASSLVPGPPITDTQYF
16	TRBJ1-1	TRBV2	CASRWAFGGMNTEAFF
18	TRBJ2-4	TRBV12-3/TRBV12-4	CATKAGTGNLLAKNIQYF
17	TRBJ2-2	TRBV11-3	CASSLGVWGKNTGELFF
14	TRBJ2-7	TRBV30	CAWSAGTFPYEQYF
12	TRBJ1-1	TRBV12-5	CASGWGGTEAFF
14	TRBJ1-5	TRBV5-5	CASSYRDRVQPQHF
15	TRBJ2-3	TRBV2	CASSDRGHNTDTQYF
14	TRBJ2-3	TRBV28	CASSPGQPEDTQYF
15	TRBJ2-3	TRBV25-1	CASSVSRAYMDTQYF
15	TRBJ2-2	TRBV5-1	CASSFRGANTGELFF
13	TRBJ2-3	TRBV29-1	CSVSGGGTDTQYF
14	TRBJ2-2	TRBV29-1	CSVEEQLNTGELFF
14	TRBJ1-2	TRBV2	CASSGGTGTYGYTF
14	TRBJ2-7	TRBV20-1	CSALDGLSSYEQYF
14	TRBJ1-2	TRBV6-6	CASSYSTKGDGYTF
15	TRBJ1-5	TRBV4-1	CASSQDATGGWPQHF
16	TRBJ2-3	TRBV5-1	CASSGQPGGGTDTQYF
17	TRBJ1-6	TRBV4-1	CASSRFAEGIGDSPLHF
11	TRBJ2-1	TRBV18	CASSTSNEQFF
17	TRBJ2-2	TRBV7-3	CASSPTPGQGASGELFF
14	TRBJ2-5	TRBV20-1	CSARDSRGWETQYF
15	TRBJ2-3	TRBV27	CASSSPTRSTDTQYF
13	TRBJ1-6	TRBV14	CASSPYADSPLHF
15	TRBJ1-6	TRBV20-1	CSASKPGQDNSPLHF
13	TRBJ1-2	TRBV20-1	CSARDPGGYGYTF
14	TRBJ2-2	TRBV19	CASSTAQDTGELFF
12	TRBJ1-5	TRBV13	CASSLRGEAQHF
15	TRBJ2-1	TRBV20-1	CSARAPQGAGAEQFF
15	TRBJ2-5	TRBV6-1	CASSDAQGAWETQYF
16	TRBJ2-2	TRBV5-5	CASSLTSGSHTGELFF
15	TRBJ1-6	TRBV3-1	CASSQESGRNSPLHF
13	TRBJ2-1	TRBV10-3	CAIGLAGSNEQFF